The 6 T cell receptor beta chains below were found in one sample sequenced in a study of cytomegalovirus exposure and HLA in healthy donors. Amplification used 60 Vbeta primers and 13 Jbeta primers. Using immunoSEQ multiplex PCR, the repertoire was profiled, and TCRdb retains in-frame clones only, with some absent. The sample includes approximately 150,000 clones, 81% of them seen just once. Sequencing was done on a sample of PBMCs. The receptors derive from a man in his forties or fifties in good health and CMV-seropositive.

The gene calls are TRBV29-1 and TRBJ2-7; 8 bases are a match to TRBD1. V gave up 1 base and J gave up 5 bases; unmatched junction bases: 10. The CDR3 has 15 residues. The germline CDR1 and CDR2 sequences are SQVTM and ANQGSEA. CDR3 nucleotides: TGCAGCGTTGAAGGTTGGACAGGGAGAAGCGACGAGCAGTACTTC. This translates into CSVEGWTGRSDEQYF.

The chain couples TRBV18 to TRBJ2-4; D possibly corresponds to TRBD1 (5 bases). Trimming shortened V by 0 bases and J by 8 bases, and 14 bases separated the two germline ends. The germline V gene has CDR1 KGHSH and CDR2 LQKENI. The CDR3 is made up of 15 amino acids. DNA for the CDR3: TGTGCCAGCTCACCACCGTCCAGGGTTGGGGACATTCAGTACTTC. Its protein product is CASSPPSRVGDIQYF.

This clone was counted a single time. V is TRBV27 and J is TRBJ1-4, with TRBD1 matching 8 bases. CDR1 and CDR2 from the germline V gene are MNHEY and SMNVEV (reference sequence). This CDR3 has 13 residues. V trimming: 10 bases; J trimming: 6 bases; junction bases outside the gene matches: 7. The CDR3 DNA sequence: TGTGCCACCGCGGACAGGGCGGATGAAAAACTGTTTTTT. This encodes CATADRADEKLFF.

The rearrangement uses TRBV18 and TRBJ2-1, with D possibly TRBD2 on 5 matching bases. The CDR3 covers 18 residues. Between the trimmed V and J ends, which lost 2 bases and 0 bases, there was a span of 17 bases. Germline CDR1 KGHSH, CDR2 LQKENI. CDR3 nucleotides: TGTGCCAGCTCACCAACCAGGCCCAGAGGGTACTCCTACAATGAGCAGTTCTTC. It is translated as CASSPTRPRGYSYNEQFF.

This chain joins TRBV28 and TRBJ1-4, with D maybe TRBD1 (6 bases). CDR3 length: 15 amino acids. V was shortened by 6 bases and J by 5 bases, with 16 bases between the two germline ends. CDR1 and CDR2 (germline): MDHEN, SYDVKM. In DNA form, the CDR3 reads TGTGCCAGCAGCCTCCCTGGGGGCATCAATGAAAAACTGTTTTTT. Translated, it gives CASSLPGGINEKLFF.

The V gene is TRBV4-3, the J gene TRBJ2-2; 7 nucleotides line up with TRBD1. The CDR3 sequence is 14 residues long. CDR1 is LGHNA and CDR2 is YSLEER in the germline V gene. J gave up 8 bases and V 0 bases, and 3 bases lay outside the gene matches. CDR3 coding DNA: TGCGCCAGCAGCCAAGACAGGGGGTATGGGGAGCTGTTTTTT. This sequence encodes CASSQDRGYGELFF.